This note documents a single T cell receptor beta chain sequence. Its antigen is still unknown. This sample was included in a study of brain T cells in children with intractable seizures. General observations from the study: Pre- and post-surgery blood differed in depth, so pre-surgery absences may be undersampling.

Germline V lookup: CDR1 KGHDR, CDR2 SFDVKD. V lost 2 bases to trimming and J lost 7 bases, with 23 bases between them. The CDR3 totals 18 residues. The method was immunoSEQ multiplex PCR; TCRdb's version includes in-frame clones alone and lacks a portion of them. The profile shows over 95,000 clones, roughly 92% of them singletons. The sequenced cases were selected for having the highest brain T cell transcript signatures. The TCR was taken from a boy in the first two years of life with hemimegalencephaly and intractable seizures. J is TRBJ1-3 and V is TRBV24-1, with D tentatively TRBD1 (6 bases). Specimen: peripheral blood, collected at surgery. The CDR3 spells CATSDSRKQTGMGNTIYF. CDR3 DNA: TGTGCCACCAGTGATTCGAGGAAACAAACAGGGATGGGGAACACCATATATTTT.